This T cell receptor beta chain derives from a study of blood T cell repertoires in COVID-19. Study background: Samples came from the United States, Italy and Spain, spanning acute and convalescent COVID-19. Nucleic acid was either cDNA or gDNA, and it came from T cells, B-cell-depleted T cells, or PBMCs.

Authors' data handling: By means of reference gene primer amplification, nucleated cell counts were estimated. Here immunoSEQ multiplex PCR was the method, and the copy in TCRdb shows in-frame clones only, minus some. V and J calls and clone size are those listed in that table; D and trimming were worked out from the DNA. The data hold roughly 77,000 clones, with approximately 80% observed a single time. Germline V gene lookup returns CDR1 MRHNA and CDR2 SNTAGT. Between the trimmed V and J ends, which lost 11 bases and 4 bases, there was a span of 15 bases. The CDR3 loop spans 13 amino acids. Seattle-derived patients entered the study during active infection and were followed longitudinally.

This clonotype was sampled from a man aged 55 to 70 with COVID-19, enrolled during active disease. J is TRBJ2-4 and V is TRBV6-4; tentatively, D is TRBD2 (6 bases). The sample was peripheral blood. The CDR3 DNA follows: TGTGCCGGTAAGGGGCTAGCGAAAAACATTCAGTACTTC. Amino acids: CAGKGLAKNIQYF.